The 15 T cell receptor beta chains below were found in one sample sequenced in a study of Tregs in tolerant kidney transplant recipients (dated by TCRdb to between 2017 and 2020). The library was prepared using the immunoSEQ multiplex PCR assay. The immuneACCESS repertoire file appears here via TCRdb, limited to in-frame rearrangements. These files lack a portion of the clones; in checked studies, under half of the deficit traces to unresolved V genes, and the cause of the others is not known. The sample profile shows 85,000 to 100,000 clones; roughly 93% of them were found once. About 0.45% of the sample is held by the ten biggest clonotypes. The sample's time point, from its label and the paper: blood sample drawn before combined kidney and bone marrow transplant. The input for sequencing was CD4+ T cells from blood, taken before the transplant. The receptors shown here come from a human donor who received a combined kidney and bone marrow transplant.

The chain carries TRBV4-1 and TRBJ1-2; D not certain. The CDR3 sequence is 17 residues long. Germline CDR1 is MGHRA and CDR2 is YSYEKL. The germline V and J ends were trimmed by 2 bases and 4 bases, with 20 bases remaining between them. The CDR3 region is CASSQPVVGQKFYGYTF. DNA of the CDR3: TGCGCCAGCAGCCAACCCGTCGTTGGGCAGAAATTCTATGGCTACACCTTC.

The rearrangement joins TRBV11-3 to TRBJ1-1; D ambiguous. The CDR3 extends over 12 amino acids. Deletions cut 0 bases from V and 6 bases from J, with 5 bases between. Germline loops: CDR1 SGHNT, CDR2 YENEEA. The CDR3 here is CASSLDPSEAFF. CDR3 bases: TGTGCCAGCAGCTTAGATCCGTCTGAAGCTTTCTTT.

This chain uses TRBV27 with TRBJ2-7; 8 bases line up with TRBD2. Germline assignment: CDR1 MNHEY and CDR2 SMNVEV (reference sequence). The V and J ends lost 6 bases and 0 bases, in that order; junction bases with no gene match: 7. This CDR3 region has 15 residues. The CDR3 DNA reads TGTGCCAGCAGCCGAGCGGGAGTGTTCTCCTACGAGCAGTACTTC. Translation gives CASSRAGVFSYEQYF.

This clone was counted a single time. V usage is TRBV7-2 and J usage is TRBJ2-1; a weak D match, TRBD2 (6 bases). Germline V gives CDR1 SGHTA, CDR2 FQGNSA. Trimming took 2 bases from V and 5 from J, leaving 7 bases between them. CDR3 length: 13 residues. The CDR3 is CASSLWGDNEQFF. The CDR3 nucleotides are TGTGCCAGCAGCTTATGGGGGGACAATGAGCAGTTCTTC.

The rearrangement joins TRBV5-1 to TRBJ2-3; D remains unclear. V lost 4 bases and J 1 base, leaving 13 bases between the germline ends. Germline V gene data show CDR1 as SGHRS and CDR2 as YFSETQ. This CDR3 comprises 15 residues. The CDR3 region has the DNA TGCGCCAGCAGCCCACGGCCACGGGGCACAGATACGCAGTATTTT. This gives the protein CASSPRPRGTDTQYF.

V and J are TRBV27 and TRBJ2-3, with 9 bases that match TRBD2. Germline assignment: CDR1 MNHEY and CDR2 SMNVEV (reference sequence). The CDR3 has 19 amino acids. The J segment lost 5 bases and the V segment lost 0 bases, leaving 15 bases of the junction unmatched. CDR3 protein: CASSLSTAGGRARRDTQYF. The CDR3 bases are TGTGCCAGCAGTTTATCGACGGCAGGCGGGAGGGCCCGTAGAGATACGCAGTATTTT.

This clone was picked up one time. This chain links TRBV5-1 with TRBJ1-1; 7 bases map to TRBD1. After removal of 1 base from V and 4 bases from J, the junction contained 4 bases not matched to a gene. This CDR3 region has 14 residues. Germline CDR1 is SGHRS and CDR2 is YFSETQ. The CDR3 bases are TGCGCCAGCAGCTTGTCCAGGGGGGCCACTGAAGCTTTCTTT. Translated, it gives CASSLSRGATEAFF.

The rearrangement uses TRBV5-1 and TRBJ2-1; TRBD2 is a possible D gene (7 bases). The CDR3 sequence is 15 residues long. The germline gives CDR1 SGHRS, CDR2 YFSETQ. Trimming took 2 bases from V and 1 from J, leaving 10 bases between them. The CDR3 sequence: CASSFGGPSYNEQFF. Here the CDR3 DNA reads TGCGCCAGCAGCTTCGGGGGGCCTTCCTACAATGAGCAGTTCTTC.

V gene TRBV7-9 combines with J gene TRBJ2-1, with 7 nucleotides matching TRBD1. V shed 1 base, J shed 3 bases, and the junction held 3 bases outside the gene matches. The CDR3 length is 15 residues. Per the germline V gene, CDR1 is SEHNR and CDR2 is FQNEAQ (reference sequence). The CDR3 is CASSLETGNYNEQFF. The CDR3 DNA reads TGTGCCAGCAGCTTAGAGACAGGGAACTACAATGAGCAGTTCTTC. Based on the CDR3 plus reference TRBV7-9 and TRBJ2-1, the full variable domain is DTGVSQNPRHKITKRGQNVTFRCDPISEHNRLYWYRQTLGQGPEFLTYFQNEAQLEKSRLLSDRFSAERPKGSFSTLEIQRTEQGDSAMYLCASSLETGNYNEQFFGPGTRLTVL.

This sequence joins TRBV5-8 and TRBJ2-1; 9 positions match TRBD2. Germline CDR1 and CDR2: SGHTS and YDEGEE. This CDR3 comprises 19 residues. The V gene end was trimmed by 0 bases and the J gene end by 1 base; junction bases not matched to a gene: 11. CDR3 nucleotides: TGTGCCAGCAGCTTGGATGCTGTAGCGGGAGCTTTTTCCTACAATGAGCAGTTCTTC. Protein product: CASSLDAVAGAFSYNEQFF.

The rearrangement uses TRBV7-2 and TRBJ2-3, with D unclear. CDR1 and CDR2 from the germline V gene are SGHTA and FQGNSA. The CDR3 spans 14 residues. Between the trimmed V and J ends, which lost 6 bases and 7 bases, there was a span of 17 bases. CDR3 nucleotide sequence: TGTGCCAGCAGGCTATCTATTTCATCGTATACGCAGTATTTT. It is translated as CASRLSISSYTQYF.

The rearrangement joins TRBV2 to TRBJ1-6; D unclear. The CDR3 has 15 residues. The V and J ends lost 3 bases and 9 bases respectively, with 15 bases between them. The germline CDR1 and CDR2 sequences are SNHLY and FYNNEI. CDR3 loop: CASSDNGPPGSPLHF. The CDR3 nucleotides are TGTGCCAGCAGTGATAACGGCCCTCCAGGTTCACCCCTCCACTTT.

This sequence joins TRBV29-1 and TRBJ1-1; D ambiguous. Between the trimmed V and J ends, which lost 3 bases and 5 bases, there was a span of 10 bases. The CDR3 length is 12 residues. From germline, CDR1 is SQVTM and CDR2 ANQGSEA. CDR3 coding DNA: TGCAGCGTTGAGCGGGAACGTACTGAAGCTTTCTTT. This sequence encodes CSVERERTEAFF.

The rearrangement joins TRBV10-3 to TRBJ2-7; 9 nucleotides match TRBD1. V lost 10 bases, J lost 6 bases, and 10 bases stayed unmatched. This CDR3 has 13 amino acids. Germline V CDR1 and CDR2: ENHRY, SYGVKD. The CDR3 spells CATHRDRALEQYF. The CDR3, as DNA: TGTGCCACCCACCGGGACAGGGCTCTCGAGCAGTACTTC.

The chain uses TRBV7-2 and TRBJ2-1; no reliable D call. V was cut by 2 bases and J by 8 bases, with 7 bases left in between. Germline lookup yields CDR1 SGHTA and CDR2 FQGNSA. There are 12 residues in the CDR3. CDR3: CASSLQAHEQFF. CDR3 nucleotides: TGTGCCAGCAGCTTACAGGCCCATGAGCAGTTCTTC.